The 8 T cell receptor beta chains below all came from one sample that was sequenced in a study of T cell responses to AZD1222 COVID-19 vaccine. Clones were sequenced by immunoSEQ multiplex PCR, and TCRdb holds only the in-frame ones, with some missing. Found here are about 180,000 clones, 85% to 90% of them singletons; the top ten hold 1.5% to 2%. Sequenced here: peripheral blood, sampled on day 0 of AZD1222 vaccination. The receptors come from an adult in good health.

CDR3: CATSDEGLARRSTQYF. CDR3 coding DNA: TGTGCCACCAGTGATGAGGGACTCGCTAGAAGGAGTACGCAGTATTTT. V is TRBV24-1 and J is TRBJ2-3; possible D gene TRBD2, 6 bases. V was pared by 3 bases and J by 8 bases, with 20 bases between. This CDR3 region has 16 residues. From germline, CDR1 is KGHDR and CDR2 SFDVKD.

The V and J genes are TRBV6-5 and TRBJ1-6; a possible D gene is TRBD1 (6 bases). V lost 2 bases to trimming and J lost 9 bases, with 14 bases between them. Germline lookup yields CDR1 MNHEY and CDR2 SVGAGI. The CDR3 totals 15 residues. The CDR3 protein is CASSYGSGDSSPLHF. In DNA form, the CDR3 reads TGTGCCAGCAGTTACGGGTCAGGGGATAGTTCACCCCTCCACTTT.

V and J are TRBV19 and TRBJ2-5; D call uncertain. The germline V gene encodes CDR1 LNHDA and CDR2 SQIVND (reference sequence). CDR3 size: 14 residues. V was trimmed by 3 bases and J by 5 bases, leaving 13 bases between them. CDR3 sequence: CASSMSGGWETQYF. The CDR3 DNA reads TGTGCCAGTAGTATGTCAGGCGGATGGGAGACCCAGTACTTC. The variable domain in full, completed from reference TRBV19 and TRBJ2-5, reads DGGITQSPKYLFRKEGQNVTLSCEQNLNHDAMYWYRQDPGQGLRLIYYSQIVNDFQKGDIAEGYSVSREKKESFPLTVTSAQKNPTAFYLCASSMSGGWETQYFGPGTRLLVL.

The chain couples TRBV7-2 to TRBJ2-4; TRBD1 might be the D (6 bases). V lost 5 bases and J lost 3, with 26 bases in between. Germline V gives CDR1 SGHTA, CDR2 FQGNSA. The CDR3 runs 19 residues. The CDR3 spells CASSAFTGTISRVKNIQYF. CDR3 nucleotide sequence: TGTGCCAGCAGCGCCTTCACCGGGACAATTTCCCGGGTCAAAAACATTCAGTACTTC.

This clone was observed a handful of times. The V call is TRBV4-1, the J call TRBJ1-6, with D unresolved. From germline, CDR1 is MGHRA and CDR2 YSYEKL. V lost 0 bases, J lost 6 bases, and 12 bases lay in between. This CDR3 comprises 16 residues. CDR3 sequence (DNA): TGCGCCAGCAGCCAAGAGTCGGGCAGTCTTAATTCACCCCTCCACTTT. Translation: CASSQESGSLNSPLHF.

This sequence joins TRBV30 and TRBJ2-1, with TRBD2 matching over 14 bases. Germline CDR1 is GTSNPN and CDR2 is SVGIG (reference sequence). Losses at the gene ends were 0 bases for V and 7 bases for J; bases not matched to a gene: 2. CDR3 size: 15 residues. The CDR3 sequence: CAWSVGTSGGNEQFF. CDR3 coding DNA: TGTGCCTGGAGTGTTGGGACTAGCGGGGGAAATGAGCAGTTCTTC.

The rearrangement uses TRBV6-5 and TRBJ1-3, with 7 nucleotides matching TRBD1. There are 16 residues in the CDR3. Germline V CDR1 and CDR2: MNHEY, SVGAGI. V was clipped by 3 bases and J by 1 base; unmatched bases: 6. CDR3 in DNA: TGTGCCAGCAGTTATGACAGGGTATCGTCTGGAAACACCATATATTTT. The encoded protein is CASSYDRVSSGNTIYF.

This clone was detected only once. This chain uses TRBV10-3 with TRBJ1-3; no firm D call. The CDR3 has 11 amino acids. Trimming took off 4 bases at V and 10 bases at J, with 8 bases between the two ends. CDR1 is ENHRY and CDR2 is SYGVKD in the germline V gene. Written as DNA, the CDR3 is TGTGCCATCAGTGTAAAGCAGACCATATATTTT. Protein sequence: CAISVKQTIYF.